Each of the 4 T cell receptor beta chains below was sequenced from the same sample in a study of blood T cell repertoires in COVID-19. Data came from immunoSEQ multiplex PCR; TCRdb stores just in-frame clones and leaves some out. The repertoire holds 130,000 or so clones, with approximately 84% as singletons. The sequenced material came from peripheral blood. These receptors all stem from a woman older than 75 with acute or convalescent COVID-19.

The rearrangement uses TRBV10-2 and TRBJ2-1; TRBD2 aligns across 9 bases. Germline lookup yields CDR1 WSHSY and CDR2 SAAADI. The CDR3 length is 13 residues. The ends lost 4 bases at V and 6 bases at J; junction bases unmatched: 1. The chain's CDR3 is CASSVTSGNEQFF. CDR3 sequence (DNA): TGCGCCAGCAGTGTGACTAGCGGCAATGAGCAGTTCTTC.

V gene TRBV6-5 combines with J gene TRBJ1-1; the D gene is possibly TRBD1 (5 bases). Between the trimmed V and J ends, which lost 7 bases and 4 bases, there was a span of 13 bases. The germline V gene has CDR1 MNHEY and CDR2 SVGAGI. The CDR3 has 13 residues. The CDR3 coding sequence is TGTGCCAGCACTTTAAAGGGGTCCACTGAAGCTTTCTTT. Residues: CASTLKGSTEAFF.

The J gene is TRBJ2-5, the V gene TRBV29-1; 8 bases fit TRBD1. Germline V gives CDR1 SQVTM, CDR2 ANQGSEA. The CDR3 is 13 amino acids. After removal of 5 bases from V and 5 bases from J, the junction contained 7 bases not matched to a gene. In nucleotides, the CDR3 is TGCAGCGTTATGGACAGGGTGGGGGAGACCCAGTACTTC. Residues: CSVMDRVGETQYF.

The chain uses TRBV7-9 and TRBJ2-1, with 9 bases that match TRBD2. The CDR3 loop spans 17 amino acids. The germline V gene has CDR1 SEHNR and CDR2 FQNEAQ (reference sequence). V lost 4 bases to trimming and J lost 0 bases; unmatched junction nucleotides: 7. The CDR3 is CASSSSGRGGSYNEQFF. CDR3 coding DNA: TGTGCCAGCAGCTCCAGTGGGCGGGGGGGCTCCTACAATGAGCAGTTCTTC.